The present T cell receptor (beta chain) was sequenced within a study of blood T cell repertoires in COVID-19. Germline V CDR1 and CDR2: SEHNR, FQNEAQ (reference sequence). There are 14 residues in the CDR3. V shed 2 bases and J 4 bases; nucleotides not matched to a gene: 4. Using immunoSEQ multiplex PCR, the repertoire was profiled, and TCRdb retains in-frame clones only, with some absent. The repertoire holds fewer than 300,000 clones, with 85% as singletons. The sample taken for sequencing was peripheral blood. The TCR comes from a man in his forties or fifties with active or convalescent COVID-19. This chain joins TRBV7-9 and TRBJ1-2; TRBD1 matches at 7 bases. CDR3 amino acids: CASSLIQGVYGYTF. CDR3 bases: TGTGCCAGCAGCTTAATTCAGGGGGTCTATGGCTACACCTTC.